The sequence of this TCR beta chain was determined in a study of T-cell memory formation after mild COVID-19. Study background: Clusters were largely donor specific. Points from the study as a whole: Whereas later expanders leaned CD4+, clones contracting day 15 to 85 showed a balanced CD4/CD8 makeup.

In this sample, this clonotype turned up a few times. Its antigen is unknown. One entry per CDR3 protein, called by TCRdb with MiXCR from the 5' RACE reads. The sample lists hundreds of thousands of distinct CDR3 sequences, roughly 21% occurring once. This TCR came from an adult woman who had mild COVID-19 (a few samples of this study predate the infection). Cell type and time point are not known. The specimen sequenced was PBMCs or a T cell subset sorted from them (not recorded which).

For the CDR3, the DNA is TGTGCCAGCAGCTCGACTCCGAATGAGCAGTTCTTC. It is translated as CASSSTPNEQFF. This chain joins TRBV11-3 and TRBJ2-1; D is uncertain. CDR1 and CDR2 (germline): SGHNT, YENEEA. This CDR3 is 12 amino acids long. Trimming removed 4 bases at V and 7 bases at J, with 8 bases between. Full variable domain (missing parts from reference TRBV11-3 and TRBJ2-1): EAGVVQSPRYKIIEKKQPVAFWCNPISGHNTLYWYLQNLGQGPELLIRYENEEAVDDSQLPKDRFSAERLKGVDSTLKIQPAELGDSAVYLCASSSTPNEQFFGPGTRLTVL.